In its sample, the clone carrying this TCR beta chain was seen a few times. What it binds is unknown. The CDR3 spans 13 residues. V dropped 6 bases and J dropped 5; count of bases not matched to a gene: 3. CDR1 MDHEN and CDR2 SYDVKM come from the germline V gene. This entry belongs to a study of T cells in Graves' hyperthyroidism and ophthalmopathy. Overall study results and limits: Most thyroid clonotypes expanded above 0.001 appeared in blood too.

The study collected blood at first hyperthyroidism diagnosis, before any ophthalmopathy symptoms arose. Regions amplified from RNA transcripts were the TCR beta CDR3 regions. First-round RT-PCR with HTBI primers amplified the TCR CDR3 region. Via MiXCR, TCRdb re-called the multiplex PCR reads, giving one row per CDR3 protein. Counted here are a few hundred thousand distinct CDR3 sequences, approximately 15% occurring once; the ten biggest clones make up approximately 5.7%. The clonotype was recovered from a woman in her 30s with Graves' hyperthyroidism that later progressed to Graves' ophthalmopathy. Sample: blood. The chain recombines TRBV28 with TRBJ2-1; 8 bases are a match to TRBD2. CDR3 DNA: TGTGCCAGCAGGGTGACTAGCGACAATGAGCAGTTCTTC. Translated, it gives CASRVTSDNEQFF. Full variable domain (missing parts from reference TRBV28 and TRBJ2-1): DVKVTQSSRYLVKRTGEKVFLECVQDMDHENMFWYRQDPGLGLRLIYFSYDVKMKEKGDIPEGYSVSREKKERFSLILESASTNQTSMYLCASRVTSDNEQFFGPGTRLTVL.